This T cell receptor (beta chain) comes out of a study of patients and donors after allogeneic stem cell transplantation. TCRdb reanalysed the RT-PCR reads using MiXCR and keeps one entry per CDR3 protein. The sample lists about a million distinct CDR3 sequences, 15% to 20% occurring once. This CDR3 is 15 amino acids long. In germline, CDR1 is SGHDN, CDR2 FVKESK. Trimming at V came to 0 bases and at J to 7 bases, leaving 6 bases not matched to a gene. This clonotype has only a few counts. The sequence was obtained from a human donor who was either an allogeneic HSCT recipient or a stem cell or donor lymphocyte infusion donor (not recorded which). It is not recorded whose cells these are; they may come from a transplant donor. Sequencing was done on a sample of blood, either unsorted or a sorted T cell fraction (not recorded which). The chain uses TRBV14 and TRBJ1-2; 9 bases match TRBD1. CDR3 in DNA: TGTGCCAGCAGCCAAGAGTACAGGGGGCTTCCTGGCTACACCTTC. Protein: CASSQEYRGLPGYTF.